The 22 T cell receptor beta chains presented below share a single source sample, sequenced in a study of T cells in women clearing cervical HPV infection. Sequenced by immunoSEQ multiplex PCR; TCRdb stores in-frame clones only, minus some. The listing records 45,000 to 50,000 clones. What was sequenced was blood buffy coat. These receptors all stem from a woman between 18 and 70 years old with a cervical HPV16 infection that either progressed to CIN3+ or cleared (not recorded which).

About this clone: The read finishes 3 residues shy of the CDR3 end, and the germline J gene is used to complete it. J is TRBJ2-7 and V is TRBV18; no definite D call. CDR1 and CDR2 (germline): KGHSH, LQKENI. Trimming shortened V by 3 bases and J by 1 base, and 13 bases separated the two germline ends. This CDR3 is built from 15 residues. The CDR3 region is CASSPAVSRSYEQYF. The CDR3 bases that were read are TGTGCCAGCTCACCGGCCGTTAGCCGGTCCTACGAG.

Notes on this clone: The read ends 3 residues shy of where the CDR3 ends; the end is completed using the germline J gene. J is TRBJ2-5 and V is TRBV29-1, with D unclear. Germline-derived CDR1 and CDR2 are SQVTM and ANQGSEA. The CDR3 is 13 residues long. V was pared by 6 bases and J by 5 bases, with 16 bases between. The part of the CDR3 DNA that was read is TGCAGCGTCAAGGGCCTGTTTTTGGAGACC. It translates to CSVKGLFLET. The whole CDR3 region reads CSVKGLFLETQYF.

Comments on this clone: The CDR3 end falls 3 residues outside the read, so it is completed with the germline J gene. Other DNA sequences from this sample encode an identical CDR3 as well. J is TRBJ1-3 and V is TRBV7-9, with TRBD1 matching 7 bases. CDR1 is SEHNR, CDR2 FQNEAQ, per germline (reference sequence). This CDR3 has 14 residues. The V and J ends lost 5 bases and 4 bases, in that order; junction bases with no gene match: 5. The CDR3 reads CASSVGQDGNTIYF. CDR3 DNA (partial): TGTGCCAGCAGCGTTGGACAGGACGGAAACACC.

The sequenced part of the CDR3 DNA is TGTGCCAGCTCACTAAACAGGGGTCAGAACACTGAA. It yields the protein CASSLNRGQNTE. The CDR3 in full is CASSLNRGQNTEAFF. The chain couples TRBV18 to TRBJ1-1, with 7 bases matching TRBD1. The read halts 3 residues ahead of the CDR3 end, with the missing end drawn from the germline J gene. The length of the CDR3 is 15 residues. Germline-derived CDR1 and CDR2 are KGHSH and LQKENI. V lost 4 bases and J lost 1; bases outside the gene matches: 6. Together with reference TRBV18 and TRBJ1-1, the CDR3 gives the full variable domain: NAGVMQNPRHLVRRRGQEARLRCSPMKGHSHVYWYRQLPEEGLKFMVYLQKENIIDESGMPKERFSAEFPKEGPSILRIQQVVRGDSAAYFCASSLNRGQNTEAFFGQGTRLTVV.

Of note for this clone: The read terminates 3 residues ahead of where the CDR3 ends, so the germline J gene completes it. The chain uses TRBV19 and TRBJ1-1, with 8 bases matching TRBD1. V lost 5 bases and J lost 4; bases outside the gene matches: 9. This CDR3 has 15 residues. Looked up from germline, CDR1 is LNHDA and CDR2 is SQIVND (reference sequence). CDR3 loop: CASSVGQGWGTEAFF. The CDR3 DNA, read in part, is TGTGCCAGTAGTGTTGGACAGGGCTGGGGCACTGAA.

Note on this clone: From the germline J gene comes the end of the CDR3, since the read stops 3 residues before it. This chain joins TRBV2 and TRBJ2-7; no clear D. Trimming pared 10 bases from V and 0 bases from J, leaving 10 bases between. CDR3 size: 12 residues. Germline V gene sequence: CDR1 SNHLY, CDR2 FYNNEI. The sequenced CDR3 bases are TGTGCCACCAGGCTAAGCTCCTACGAG. This sequence encodes CATRLSSYE. In full, the CDR3 is CATRLSSYEQYF.

With respect to this clone: The CDR3 extends 3 residues past the end of the read, so its final part is completed from the germline J gene. The rearrangement uses TRBV30 and TRBJ2-3; D remains ambiguous. The CDR3 has 14 amino acids. The germline V gene has CDR1 GTSNPN and CDR2 SVGIG (reference sequence). CDR3 DNA (partial): TGTGCCTGGAGTGCCAACAGTGTTCATCAGCCG. It translates to CAWSANSVHQP. The entire CDR3 protein is CAWSANSVHQPQYF.

On this clone itself: An end of the junction does not agree with germline; a read error may underlie this. The read terminates 3 residues ahead of where the CDR3 ends, so the germline J gene completes it. V gene TRBV30 combines with J gene TRBJ1-5, with D possibly being TRBD1 (6 bases). Germline values: CDR1 GTSNPN, CDR2 SVGIG (reference sequence). This CDR3 is 16 amino acids long. The CDR3 spells CAWGVMQGPGNQPQHF. The sequenced part of the CDR3 DNA is TGTGCCTGGGGTGTCATGCAGGGGCCTGGTAATCAGCCC.

For this clone: The CDR3 end lies 3 residues beyond the end of the read and is filled in from the germline J gene. The chain employs TRBV7-2 and TRBJ2-1, with 7 bases that match TRBD2. The CDR3 sequence is 15 residues long. V shed 5 bases, J shed 0 bases, and the junction held 4 bases outside the gene matches. Germline CDR1 SGHTA, CDR2 FQGNSA. CDR3 loop: CASSGGVSSYNEQFF. Partial CDR3 DNA: TGTGCCAGCAGCGGGGGGGTAAGCTCCTACAATGAG.

As concerns this clone: Sequencing ends 3 residues short of the CDR3 end; the germline J gene provides the rest. This chain connects TRBV2 to TRBJ2-3, with D tentatively TRBD1 (5 bases). Trimming took 6 bases from V and 6 from J, leaving 19 bases between them. The germline CDR1 and CDR2 sequences are SNHLY and FYNNEI. The CDR3 has 15 amino acids. CDR3 bases read: TGTGCCAGCAGGCGAGACATGGTAGGGGTTGATACG. This encodes CASRRDMVGVDT. Given in full, the CDR3 is CASRRDMVGVDTQYF.

With regard to this clone: The CDR3 is cut off 3 residues early in the read; its end comes from the germline J gene. The chain links TRBV6-7 to TRBJ1-5, with 7 bases identical to TRBD1. TRBV6-7 is flagged as an ORF with uncertain function. The J segment lost 5 bases and the V segment lost 1 base, leaving 5 bases of the junction unmatched. The CDR3 extends over 15 amino acids. The chain's CDR3 is CASSYCLRGDQPQHF. The CDR3 DNA, read in part, is TGTGCCAGCAGTTACTGCCTCAGGGGGGATCAGCCC.

Note on this clone: The read terminates 3 residues before the CDR3 end, so the remaining end is supplied by the germline J gene. The V gene is TRBV7-2, the J gene TRBJ2-1, with no clear D. V lost 1 base and J lost 4, with 8 bases in between. CDR1 is SGHTA and CDR2 is FQGNSA in the germline V gene. The CDR3 sequence is 14 residues long. Here the CDR3 reads CASSLGQWYNEQFF. The CDR3 DNA, read in part, is TGTGCCAGCAGCTTAGGGCAATGGTACAATGAG.

As to this clone: The read gets to within 3 residues of the CDR3 end, and the germline J gene fills in the rest. The rearrangement uses TRBV20-1 and TRBJ2-7; D not resolved. CDR3 length: 15 residues. CDR1 DFQATT and CDR2 SNEGSKA come from the germline V gene (reference sequence). Trimming took 6 bases from V and 3 from J, leaving 21 bases between them. The CDR3 region is CSAGKIVGSSYEQYF. The DNA read from the CDR3 is TGCAGTGCCGGAAAAATAGTGGGCTCGAGCTACGAG.

Comment on this clone: The read gets to within 3 residues of the CDR3 end, and the germline J gene fills in the rest. The V and J genes are TRBV2 and TRBJ1-6; D call uncertain. V lost 3 bases and J 2 bases, leaving 11 bases between the germline ends. The V gene's germline CDR1 is SNHLY and CDR2 FYNNEI. The CDR3 sequence is 16 residues long. CDR3 DNA (partial): TGTGCCAGCAGTGACTGGCGGAAACCCTATAATTCACCC. It specifies CASSDWRKPYNSP. The full CDR3 protein reads CASSDWRKPYNSPLHF.

The CDR3 sequence: CASSLTLGDTQYF. Incomplete CDR3 DNA: TGTGCCAGCAGCTTGACCTTAGGGGATACG. This sequence joins TRBV7-9 and TRBJ2-3; D uncertain. The read ends 3 residues shy of where the CDR3 ends; the end is completed using the germline J gene. CDR1 SEHNR and CDR2 FQNEAQ come from the germline V gene (reference sequence). CDR3 size: 13 residues. Trimming shortened V by 3 bases and J by 6 bases, and 10 bases separated the two germline ends.

As regards this clone: The CDR3 end lies 3 residues beyond the end of the read and is filled in from the germline J gene. J is TRBJ2-3 and V is TRBV7-6; the D gene is possibly TRBD2 (5 bases). Trimming removed 1 base at V and 4 bases at J, with 15 bases between. CDR3 size: 16 residues. The germline V gene has CDR1 SGHVS and CDR2 FNYEAQ. The part of the CDR3 DNA that was read is TGTGCCAGCAGCTTAGGTGGTGCGGGTAGGTCAGATACG. Protein product: CASSLGGAGRSDT. The entire CDR3 sequence reads CASSLGGAGRSDTQYF. The full variable domain, its missing parts supplied by reference TRBV7-6 and TRBJ2-3, is GAGVSQSPRYKVTKRGQDVALRCDPISGHVSLYWYRQALGQGPEFLTYFNYEAQQDKSGLPNDRFSAERPEGSISTLTIQRTEQRDSAMYRCASSLGGAGRSDTQYFGPGTRLTVL.

The covered CDR3 bases are TGTGCCAGCTCACCAACCAGGGTACAGGAGACG. It is translated as CASSPTRVQET. The complete CDR3 sequence is CASSPTRVQETQYF. The chain uses TRBV18 and TRBJ2-3, with D perhaps TRBD1 (5 bases). The CDR3 end falls 3 residues outside the read, so it is completed with the germline J gene. The CDR3 consists of 14 residues. Germline V gene lookup returns CDR1 KGHSH and CDR2 LQKENI.

A remark on this clone: From the germline J gene comes the end of the CDR3, since the read stops 3 residues before it. V and J are TRBV6-1 and TRBJ2-1, with TRBD1 as a possible D gene (5 bases). The germline CDR1 and CDR2 sequences are MNHNS and SASEGT. CDR3 size: 13 residues. V was cut by 6 bases and J by 6 bases, with 12 bases left in between. CDR3 sequence reads: CASRELGLNEQFF. The covered CDR3 bases are TGTGCCAGCAGGGAACTGGGGCTCAATGAG.

As to this clone: The read is 3 residues too short to cover the CDR3 end, so that end is filled in from the germline J gene. The chain has TRBV19 and TRBJ2-3; 13 bases agree with TRBD2. The CDR3 is 16 residues long. Germline trimming cut 6 bases from V and 7 bases from J; bases unmatched to any gene: 10. Germline CDR1 reads LNHDA; CDR2 reads SQIVND (reference sequence). The CDR3 reads CASRDPSGLAGYTQYF. The DNA read from the CDR3 is TGTGCCAGTAGAGATCCTTCGGGACTAGCGGGATATACG.

A word on this clone: Sequencing ends 3 residues short of the CDR3 end; the germline J gene provides the rest. The chain joins TRBV30 to TRBJ1-5; D gene ambiguous. V lost 2 bases to trimming and J lost 4 bases, with 15 bases between them. CDR3 length equals 15 residues. In germline, CDR1 is GTSNPN, CDR2 SVGIG (reference sequence). CDR3 residues: CAWSSRRGGNQPQHF. CDR3 DNA, as far as it was read: TGTGCCTGGAGTTCTAGGAGAGGTGGGAATCAGCCC. The variable domain in full, completed from reference TRBV30 and TRBJ1-5, reads SQTIHQWPATLVQPVGSPLSLECTVEGTSNPNLYWYRQAAGRGLQLLFYSVGIGQISSEVPQNLSASRPQDRQFILSSKKLLLSDSGFYLCAWSSRRGGNQPQHFGDGTRLSIL.

To note about this clone: The read is 3 residues too short to cover the CDR3 end, so that end is filled in from the germline J gene. The gene calls are TRBV5-4 and TRBJ1-2; the D gene is possibly TRBD1 (5 bases). V lost 1 base, J lost 6 bases, and 7 bases lay in between. The CDR3 covers 12 residues. Germline V gene sequence: CDR1 SGHNT, CDR2 YYREEE (reference sequence). This chain's CDR3 is CASSLSGNGYTF. The part of the CDR3 DNA that was read is TGTGCCAGCAGCTTGTCAGGGAATGGC.

Note on this clone: The read halts 3 residues ahead of the CDR3 end, with the missing end drawn from the germline J gene. This chain links TRBV7-6 with TRBJ1-2; D gene uncertain. The germline V gene encodes CDR1 SGHVS and CDR2 FNYEAQ. This CDR3 region has 17 residues. This chain's CDR3 is CASSSPLAEGITDTYTF. The sequenced CDR3 bases are TGTGCCAGCAGCTCTCCCCTAGCGGAAGGCATCACAGATACC.